This T cell receptor beta chain originates from a study of spatial heterogeneity in lung cancer. Study results and caveats: Expanded intratumoral alpha and beta TCR counts tracked tumor mutation counts.

Germline CDR1 and CDR2: SGHKS and YYEKEE (reference sequence). V dropped 4 bases and J dropped 3 bases, with 10 bases sitting between them. The CDR3 is 14 amino acids. About this clonotype: The target antigen is unknown. Within a library made for alpha chains, this beta chain is off target, and its count is uninformative.

Time point defined: sample taken at primary tumor resection. Whole RNA, isolated from tumor, nontumor lung or frozen PBMC, was sequenced without prior sorting. TCRdb recomputed calls from the 5' RACE reads with MiXCR, one row per CDR3 protein. The top ten clones hold 35% to 40% of a sample with 950 to 1,500 distinct CDR3 sequences, approximately 32% of them seen once. Sequenced material: lung tumor tissue, taken at surgery. The receptor was derived from a male donor with early-stage non-small cell lung cancer. This chain links TRBV5-5 with TRBJ2-2; no firm D call. CDR3 sequence reads: CASSEVSYTGELFF. CDR3 coding DNA: TGTGCCAGCAGCGAGGTCAGCTACACCGGGGAGCTGTTTTTT.